This TCR beta chain comes out of a study of early T cells in non-severe SARS-CoV-2 infection (dated by TCRdb to 2020 to 2023). Notes on the research overall: Bulk RNA from unsorted whole blood was used for TCR sequencing, so alpha and beta chains could not be paired.

The junction shows trimming of 6 bases on V and 4 bases on J, and the gene matches do not reach 4 bases of it. Inclusive of the bounding cysteine and phenylalanine, the CDR3 is 13 residues long. The read is trimmed to its CDR3 DNA, 39 bases read in frame from base 1. The germline V gene yields SGHVS for CDR1 and FNYEAQ for CDR2. A case-control design nested within a healthcare worker cohort in London, UK, was used, with weekly nasopharyngeal swab PCR tests and blood sampling performed. Healthcare workers were recruited between 23 and 31 March 2020, during the week of the UK lockdown, and were followed weekly for up to 16 weeks. What the work shows at the level of the full study, not this receptor alone: Matching against VDJdb was skewed toward anti-spike CD8 responses, likely underestimated virus-specific expansions, and missed private and CD4 specificities.

This clonotype was seen a few times. Its specific antigen is unknown. Base qualities are not provided; no much larger clone lies one nucleotide away. Library preparation used 5' RACE. TCRdb records NextSeq 500 as the sequencer. The TCR library protocol attached unique molecular identifiers to individual cDNA molecules to correct for sequencing error and PCR bias. Both TCR alpha and beta chains were sequenced, and tight co-correlation was observed between alpha and beta sequence abundances in each sample. Concerning the study's data processing: Decombinator V4 was used to perform V gene, J gene and CDR3 annotation of TCR sequences. Expanded TCRs were defined as changing significantly between any two time points under a Poisson model with p below 0.0001. TCR abundances were normalised to the total number of TCRs sequenced per sample and were expressed as counts per million. TRAV1-2 paired with TRAJ12, TRAJ20 or TRAJ33 defined MAIT TCRs, while TRAV10 paired with TRAJ18 defined iNKT TCRs. A search of VDJdb, accessed on 1 November 2021, was run for TCRs annotated to CMV, EBV and SARS-CoV-2, with TCRs annotated for multiple antigens excluded. TCRdb trimmed public reads at Q25 via fastp, called clones via MiXCR and kept in-frame beta chains. Entries that share a CDR3 protein sequence are merged under the most common genes and DNA. TCRdb, not the authors, supplied the V and J calls. Present in this sample are around 58,000 distinct CDR3 sequences, more than 9.5% of which were seen just once. The top ten clones comprise roughly 9.1% of the sample.

The origin of this receptor is an adult who was a healthcare worker with PCR-confirmed SARS-CoV-2 infection or an uninfected control (not recorded which). The sequence joins TRBV7-6 to TRBJ1-1; 8 middle bases align to TRBD1. Material for sequencing was whole blood. The CDR3 protein: CASSGDRGTEAFF. DNA sequence: TGTGCCAGCAGTGGAGACAGGGGCACTGAAGCTTTCTTT.